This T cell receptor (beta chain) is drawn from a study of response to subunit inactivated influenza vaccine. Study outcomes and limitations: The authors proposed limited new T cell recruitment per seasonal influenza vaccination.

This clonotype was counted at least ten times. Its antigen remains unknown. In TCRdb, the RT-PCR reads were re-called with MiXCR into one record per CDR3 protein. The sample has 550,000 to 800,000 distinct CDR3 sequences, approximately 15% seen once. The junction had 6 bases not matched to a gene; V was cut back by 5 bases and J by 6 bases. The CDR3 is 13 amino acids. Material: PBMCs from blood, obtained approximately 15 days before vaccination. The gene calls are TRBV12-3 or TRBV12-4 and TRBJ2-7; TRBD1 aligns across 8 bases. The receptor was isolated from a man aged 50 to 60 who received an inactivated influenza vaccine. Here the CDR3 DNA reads TGTGCCAGCAGTCCCAGCAGGGGGCTCGAGCAGTACTTC. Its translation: CASSPSRGLEQYF.